Presented here are 20 T cell receptor beta chains from one specimen sequenced in a study of cytomegalovirus exposure and HLA in healthy donors (dated by TCRdb to 2016 to 2017). Libraries were built with the immunoSEQ multiplex PCR assay. A mixture of 60 forward primers for TCR Vbeta segments and 13 reverse primers for TCR Jbeta segments was used in the multiplex PCR. The clones in this table, taken by TCRdb from immuneACCESS, are in-frame only. Not every clone is retained; where verified, under half of the shortfall comes from an unresolved V gene, and the cause of the rest is unknown. The sample table shows 200,000 or so clones, and 77% are seen once. The top ten clonotypes cover roughly 2.1% of the sample. The source material was PBMCs. These TCRs come from a woman aged 30 to 39 in good health and CMV-seropositive.

The V call is TRBV6-5, the J call TRBJ2-3; 8 bases fit TRBD2. CDR1 MNHEY and CDR2 SVGAGI come from the germline V gene. The length of the CDR3 is 15 residues. V dropped 6 bases and J dropped 4; count of bases not matched to a gene: 9. The CDR3 loop is CASSPWTSWPDTQYF. CDR3 coding DNA: TGTGCCAGCAGCCCATGGACTAGCTGGCCAGATACGCAGTATTTT.

V usage is TRBV5-1 and J usage is TRBJ1-1; D gene ambiguous. V was clipped by 0 bases and J by 4 bases, with 10 bases between them. Germline V gene data show CDR1 as SGHRS and CDR2 as YFSETQ. This CDR3 region has 14 residues. The CDR3 is CASSLAGKLTEAFF. In nucleotides, the CDR3 is TGCGCCAGCAGCTTGGCAGGTAAACTCACTGAAGCTTTCTTT. The complete variable domain, with remaining parts taken from reference TRBV5-1 and TRBJ1-1, reads KAGVTQTPRYLIKTRGQQVTLSCSPISGHRSVSWYQQTPGQGLQFLFEYFSETQRNKGNFPGRFSGRQFSNSRSEMNVSTLELGDSALYLCASSLAGKLTEAFFGQGTRLTVV.

The rearrangement uses TRBV9 and TRBJ2-1; 7 positions agree with TRBD2. This CDR3 spans 15 amino acids. Germline assignment: CDR1 SGDLS and CDR2 YYNGEE. V lost 1 base and J lost 2; bases outside the gene matches: 3. CDR3 sequence reads: CASSVSGTAYNEQFF. The CDR3 nucleotides read TGTGCCAGCAGCGTAAGCGGGACCGCCTACAATGAGCAGTTCTTC.

The V call is TRBV6-1, the J call TRBJ2-1; D is undetermined. Trimming took 7 bases from V and 6 from J, leaving 13 bases between them. The CDR3 runs 13 residues. Germline-derived CDR1 and CDR2 are MNHNS and SASEGT. CDR3 sequence reads: CASITEFSNEQFF. The DNA of the CDR3 is TGTGCCAGCATCACGGAGTTCAGCAATGAGCAGTTCTTC.

This clone was seen once. This rearrangement joins TRBV4-3 to TRBJ1-2; a possible D gene is TRBD1 (6 bases). V was cut by 1 base and J by 4 bases, with 13 bases left in between. CDR1 is LGHNA, CDR2 YSLEER, per germline. This CDR3 region has 15 residues. For the CDR3, the DNA is TGCGCCAGCAGCCAAGCTGGGGGGGGCCTCTATGGCTACACCTTC. This encodes CASSQAGGGLYGYTF.

The rearrangement joins TRBV28 to TRBJ1-1; D is possibly TRBD1 (5 bases). Germline V lookup: CDR1 MDHEN, CDR2 SYDVKM. V lost 6 bases to trimming and J lost 0 bases, with 20 bases between them. The CDR3 is 17 amino acids. CDR3 loop: CASSPPGGGPLNTEAFF. In nucleotides, the CDR3 is TGTGCCAGCAGCCCCCCCGGGGGGGGACCTTTGAACACTGAAGCTTTCTTT.

The chain employs TRBV4-2 and TRBJ1-2; TRBD1 agrees at 8 bases. Trimming removed 3 bases from V and 4 bases from J; junction bases left unmatched: 7. CDR3 size: 15 residues. The germline gives CDR1 LGHNA, CDR2 YNFKEQ. CDR3 DNA: TGTGCCAGCAGCCAGCCCGGGACAGGCCCCTATGGCTACACCTTC. It translates to CASSQPGTGPYGYTF.

This chain joins TRBV2 and TRBJ1-5; possible D gene TRBD1, 6 bases. V lost 8 bases to trimming and J lost 5 bases, with 19 bases between them. Germline V gives CDR1 SNHLY, CDR2 FYNNEI. The CDR3 loop spans 15 amino acids. The CDR3 DNA is TGTGCCAGCGGCCTAGGGGGGGGGCGACATCAGCCCCAGCATTTT. Translated: CASGLGGGRHQPQHF.

This chain connects TRBV5-5 to TRBJ1-5; D is undetermined. The CDR3 runs to 14 residues. Germline assignment: CDR1 SGHKS and CDR2 YYEKEE (reference sequence). Trimming left V 0 bases short and J 5 bases short, with 9 bases between. The CDR3 reads CASSLAPIDQPQHF. CDR3 sequence (DNA): TGTGCCAGCAGCTTGGCTCCTATCGATCAGCCCCAGCATTTT.

The chain combines TRBV7-3 with TRBJ2-1, with 11 bases lining up with TRBD2. Germline loops: CDR1 SGHTA, CDR2 FQGTGA. This CDR3 contains 16 residues. The ends lost 1 base at V and 4 bases at J; junction bases unmatched: 3. In nucleotides, the CDR3 is TGTGCCAGCAGCTTAAGGGCTAGCGGGGGGTACAATGAGCAGTTCTTC. It yields the protein CASSLRASGGYNEQFF.

This clone was recorded a few times. CDR3 sequence (DNA): TGTGCCAGCAGTGATTCGGACAGGGAGGCAGCTTTCTTT. Protein sequence: CASSDSDREAAFF. This chain uses TRBV6-1 with TRBJ1-1, with 8 bases lining up with TRBD1. The CDR3 loop spans 13 amino acids. With 3 bases clipped from V and 10 bases from J, the junction kept 7 bases outside the gene matches. Germline V gene data show CDR1 as MNHNS and CDR2 as SASEGT.

V usage is TRBV6-5 and J usage is TRBJ1-1; D remains unclear. The length of the CDR3 is 15 residues. The germline V gene encodes CDR1 MNHEY and CDR2 SVGAGI. V was clipped by 0 bases and J by 9 bases, with 17 bases between them. CDR3 nucleotides: TGTGCCAGCAGTTACTCGCGCGCGGGGTCTAAGCAAGCTTTCTTT. Its translation is CASSYSRAGSKQAFF.

The V and J genes are TRBV10-3 and TRBJ2-6; the match to TRBD1 covers 9 bases. CDR1 and CDR2 from the germline V gene are ENHRY and SYGVKD. V was clipped by 0 bases and J by 1 base; unmatched bases: 1. This CDR3 is 17 amino acids long. This chain's CDR3 is CAISESGTGSGANVLTF. For the CDR3, the DNA is TGTGCCATCAGTGAGTCCGGGACAGGGTCTGGGGCCAACGTCCTGACTTTC.

The rearrangement uses TRBV28 and TRBJ1-2; D is ambiguous. V was shortened by 4 bases and J by 3 bases, with 3 bases between the two germline ends. Germline CDR1 reads MDHEN; CDR2 reads SYDVKM. The CDR3 has 11 amino acids. DNA of the CDR3: TGTGCCAGCAGTTCATACTATGGCTACACCTTC. It is translated as CASSSYYGYTF.

J is TRBJ2-7 and V is TRBV28; 14 positions agree with TRBD2. The CDR3 extends over 17 amino acids. V dropped 4 bases and J dropped 0; count of bases not matched to a gene: 5. From germline, CDR1 is MDHEN and CDR2 SYDVKM. CDR3 nucleotide sequence: TGTGCCAGCAGTTCTTGGACTAGCGGGGGGAGCTCCTACGAGCAGTACTTC. Translated: CASSSWTSGGSSYEQYF. The whole variable domain, remainder taken from reference TRBV28 and TRBJ2-7, is DVKVTQSSRYLVKRTGEKVFLECVQDMDHENMFWYRQDPGLGLRLIYFSYDVKMKEKGDIPEGYSVSREKKERFSLILESASTNQTSMYLCASSSWTSGGSSYEQYFGPGTRLTVT.

This chain links TRBV4-2 with TRBJ2-7; 14 bases match TRBD2. With V trimmed by 2 bases and J by 6 bases, 6 bases remained unmatched. The germline CDR1 and CDR2 sequences are LGHNA and YNFKEQ. The CDR3 spans 16 residues. Here the CDR3 reads CASSQPGLAGVGEQYF. The CDR3 DNA reads TGTGCCAGCAGCCAACCGGGACTAGCGGGAGTTGGCGAGCAGTACTTC.

The genes are TRBV19 and TRBJ2-3, with 8 bases fitting TRBD1. The CDR3 consists of 16 residues. Germline lookup yields CDR1 LNHDA and CDR2 SQIVND (reference sequence). The J segment lost 0 bases and the V segment lost 3 bases, leaving 5 bases of the junction unmatched. The CDR3 is CASSILGTGSTDTQYF. The CDR3 DNA reads as TGTGCCAGTAGTATTTTGGGGACAGGTAGCACAGATACGCAGTATTTT.

This chain links TRBV9 with TRBJ2-3, with 9 bases identical to TRBD1. The J segment lost 1 base and the V segment lost 3 bases, leaving 6 bases of the junction unmatched. The germline V gene has CDR1 SGDLS and CDR2 YYNGEE. The CDR3 sequence is 16 residues long. The CDR3 DNA reads as TGTGCCAGCAGCGCCCGAGGGGACAGGGGCACAGATACGCAGTATTTT. It translates to CASSARGDRGTDTQYF.

The CDR3 DNA follows: TGTGCCAGCAGTGAGATACCGGGACAGGGCCCTTATCCCCTCCACTTT. This codes for CASSEIPGQGPYPLHF. The V and J genes are TRBV6-1 and TRBJ1-6, with 9 bases fitting TRBD1. V was pared by 3 bases and J by 13 bases, with 13 bases of the junction left unmatched. The CDR3 extends over 16 amino acids. In germline, CDR1 is MNHNS, CDR2 SASEGT.

This rearrangement joins TRBV7-3 to TRBJ2-7; 8 bases align to TRBD2. In germline, CDR1 is SGHTA, CDR2 FQGTGA. The CDR3 is made up of 15 amino acids. Trimming cost V 1 base and J 2 bases; bases outside gene matches: 4. The DNA of the CDR3 is TGTGCCAGCAGCTTAAGGGGCGGGGGGACCTACGAGCAGTACTTC. Protein: CASSLRGGGTYEQYF. Based on the CDR3 plus reference TRBV7-3 and TRBJ2-7, the full variable domain is GAGVSQTPSNKVTEKGKYVELRCDPISGHTALYWYRQSLGQGPEFLIYFQGTGAADDSGLPNDRFFAVRPEGSVSTLKIQRTERGDSAVYLCASSLRGGGTYEQYFGPGTRLTVT.